This T cell receptor (beta chain) was recovered during a study of T cell therapy after organ transplantation. Study-wide context: Therapy products were autologous CMV-specific T cells, peptide-expanded for approximately 2 weeks. Patients received a median of 1.92 x 10^8 CMV-specific T cells over 2 to 6 infusions.

The CDR3 contains 16 residues. Germline loops: CDR1 KGHSH, CDR2 LQKENI. J lost 3 bases, V lost 2 bases, and 8 bases had no gene match. Study-level findings and limits: Nonresponders had marked pretherapy clonal expansions and little post-therapy change.

Produced via immunoSEQ multiplex PCR; TCRdb's table is partial and in-frame only. Altogether about 50,000 clones are present, about 95% being singletons, with the ten largest covering roughly 3%. Notes on this clone: What it recognizes is unknown.

The TCR sequence derives from a human patient who had received a solid organ transplant and had CMV disease. The chain recombines TRBV18 with TRBJ2-7; 9 bases match TRBD1. Specimen: CD8+ T cells from blood, collected before autologous CMV-specific T cell therapy. The CDR3, as DNA: TGTGCCAGCTCACCAGTCGGACAGGGGATATTCTACGAGCAGTACTTC. Its translation: CASSPVGQGIFYEQYF.